This TCR beta chain is drawn from a study of control samples from healthy donors and cancer patients. The protocol was immunoSEQ multiplex PCR, while the TCRdb copy is restricted to in-frame clones and leaves out a portion. The sample holds 130,000 to 150,000 clones, around 90% seen once. The CDR3 is 15 amino acids. Germline V CDR1 and CDR2: MNHNS, SASEGT. V lost 7 bases to trimming and J lost 5 bases; unmatched junction nucleotides: 8. The sample comprised blood. The V and J genes are TRBV6-1 and TRBJ2-2; 9 bases are shared with TRBD2. The sequence was obtained from a man between 25 and 39 years old in good health. This chain's CDR3 is CASIPAGGPTGELFF. The DNA for the CDR3 is TGTGCCAGCATTCCAGCGGGGGGACCTACCGGGGAGCTGTTTTTT.